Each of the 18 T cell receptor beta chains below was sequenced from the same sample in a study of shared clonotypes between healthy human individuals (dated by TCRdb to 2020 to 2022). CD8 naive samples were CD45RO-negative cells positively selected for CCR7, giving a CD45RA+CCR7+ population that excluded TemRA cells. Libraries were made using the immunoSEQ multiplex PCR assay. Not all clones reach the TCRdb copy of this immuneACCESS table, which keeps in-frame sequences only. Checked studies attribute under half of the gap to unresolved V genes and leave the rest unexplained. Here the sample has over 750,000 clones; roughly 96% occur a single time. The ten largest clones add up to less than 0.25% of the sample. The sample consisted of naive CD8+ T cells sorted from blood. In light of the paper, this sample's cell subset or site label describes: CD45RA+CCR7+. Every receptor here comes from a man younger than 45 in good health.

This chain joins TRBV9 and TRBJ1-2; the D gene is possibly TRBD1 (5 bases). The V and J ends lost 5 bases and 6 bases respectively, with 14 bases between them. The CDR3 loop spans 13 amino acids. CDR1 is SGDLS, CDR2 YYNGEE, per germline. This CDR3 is CASRDGTRDGYTF. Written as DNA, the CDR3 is TGTGCCAGCAGGGACGGGACCCGGGATGGCTACACCTTC.

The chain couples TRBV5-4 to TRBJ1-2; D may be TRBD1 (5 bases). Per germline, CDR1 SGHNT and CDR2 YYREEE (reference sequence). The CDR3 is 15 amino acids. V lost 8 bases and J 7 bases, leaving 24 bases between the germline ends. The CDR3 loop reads CASNPDPPTGLGYTF. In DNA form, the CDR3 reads TGTGCCAGTAATCCGGACCCTCCAACGGGGCTTGGCTACACCTTC. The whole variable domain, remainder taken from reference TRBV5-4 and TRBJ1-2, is ETGVTQSPTHLIKTRGQQVTLRCSSQSGHNTVSWYQQALGQGPQFIFQYYREEENGRGNFPPRFSGLQFPNYSSELNVNALELDDSALYLCASNPDPPTGLGYTFGSGTRLTVV.

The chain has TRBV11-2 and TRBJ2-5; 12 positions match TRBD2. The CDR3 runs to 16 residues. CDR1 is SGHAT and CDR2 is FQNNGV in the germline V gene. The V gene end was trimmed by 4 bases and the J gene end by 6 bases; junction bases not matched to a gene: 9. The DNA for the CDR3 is TGTGCCAGCAGCTCCCCGACTAGCGGGAGTGCAAAGACCCAGTACTTC. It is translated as CASSSPTSGSAKTQYF.

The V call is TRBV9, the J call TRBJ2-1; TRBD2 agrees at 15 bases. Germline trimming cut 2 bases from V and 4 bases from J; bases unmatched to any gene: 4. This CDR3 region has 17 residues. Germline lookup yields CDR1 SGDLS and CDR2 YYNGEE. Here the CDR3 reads CASSVGLAGGWYNEQFF. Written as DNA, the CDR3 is TGTGCCAGCAGCGTCGGACTAGCGGGAGGGTGGTACAATGAGCAGTTCTTC.

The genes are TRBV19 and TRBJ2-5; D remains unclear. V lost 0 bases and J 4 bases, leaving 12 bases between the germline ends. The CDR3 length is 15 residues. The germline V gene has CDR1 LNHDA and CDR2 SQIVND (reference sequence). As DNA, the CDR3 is TGTGCCAGTAGTATAGATAGTACGGAGCGAGAGACCCAGTACTTC. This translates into CASSIDSTERETQYF.

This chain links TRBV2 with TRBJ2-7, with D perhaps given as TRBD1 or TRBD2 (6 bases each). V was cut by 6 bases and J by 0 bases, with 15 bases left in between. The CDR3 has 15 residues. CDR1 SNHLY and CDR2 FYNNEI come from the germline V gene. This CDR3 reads CASRGGQPSSYEQYF. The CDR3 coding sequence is TGTGCCAGCAGGGGGGGACAACCTAGCTCCTACGAGCAGTACTTC.

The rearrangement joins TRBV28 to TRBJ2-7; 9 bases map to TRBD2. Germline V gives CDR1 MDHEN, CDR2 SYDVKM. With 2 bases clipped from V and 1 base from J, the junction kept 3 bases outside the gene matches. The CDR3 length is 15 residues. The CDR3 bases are TGTGCCAGCAGTTTAGCGGGAGGGTCTTCCTACGAGCAGTACTTC. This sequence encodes CASSLAGGSSYEQYF.

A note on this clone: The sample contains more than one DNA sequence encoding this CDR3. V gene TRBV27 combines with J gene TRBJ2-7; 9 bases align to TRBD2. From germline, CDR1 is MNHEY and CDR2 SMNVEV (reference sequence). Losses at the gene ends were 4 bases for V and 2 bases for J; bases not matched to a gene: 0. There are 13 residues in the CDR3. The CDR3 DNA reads TGTGCCAGCAGTTCTAGCGGGGCCTACGAGCAGTACTTC. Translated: CASSSSGAYEQYF.

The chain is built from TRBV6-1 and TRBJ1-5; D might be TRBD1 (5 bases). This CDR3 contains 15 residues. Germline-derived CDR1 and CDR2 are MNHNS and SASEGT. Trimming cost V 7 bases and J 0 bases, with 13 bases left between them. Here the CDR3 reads CASKGSLDSNQPQHF. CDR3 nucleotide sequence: TGTGCCAGCAAGGGGAGCCTGGATAGCAATCAGCCCCAGCATTTT.

Here the CDR3 reads CASSFDKDRGTYEQYF. CDR3 nucleotide sequence: TGCGCCAGCAGCTTCGACAAGGACAGGGGGACCTACGAGCAGTACTTC. The rearrangement links TRBV5-1 to TRBJ2-7; 10 bases align to TRBD1. V was clipped by 2 bases and J by 2 bases; unmatched bases: 7. From germline, CDR1 is SGHRS and CDR2 YFSETQ. The CDR3 is made up of 16 amino acids.

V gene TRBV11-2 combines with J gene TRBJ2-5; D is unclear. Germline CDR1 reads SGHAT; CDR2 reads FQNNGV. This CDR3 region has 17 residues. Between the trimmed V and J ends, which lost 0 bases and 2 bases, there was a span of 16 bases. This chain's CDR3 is CASSLEPWAETQETQYF. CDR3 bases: TGTGCCAGCAGCTTAGAGCCGTGGGCAGAAACACAAGAGACCCAGTACTTC.

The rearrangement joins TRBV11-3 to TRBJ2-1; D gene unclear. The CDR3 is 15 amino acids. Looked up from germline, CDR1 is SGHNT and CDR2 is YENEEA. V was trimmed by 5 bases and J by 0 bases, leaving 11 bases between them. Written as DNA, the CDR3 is TGTGCCAGCAGCCATAGACTGAGCTCCTACAATGAGCAGTTCTTC. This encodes CASSHRLSSYNEQFF.

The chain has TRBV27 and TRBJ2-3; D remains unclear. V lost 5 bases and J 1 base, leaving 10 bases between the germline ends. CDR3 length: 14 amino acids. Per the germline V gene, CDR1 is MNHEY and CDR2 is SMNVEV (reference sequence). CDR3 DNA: TGTGCCAGCAGTCTAAGGTTCGGCACAGATACGCAGTATTTT. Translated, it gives CASSLRFGTDTQYF.

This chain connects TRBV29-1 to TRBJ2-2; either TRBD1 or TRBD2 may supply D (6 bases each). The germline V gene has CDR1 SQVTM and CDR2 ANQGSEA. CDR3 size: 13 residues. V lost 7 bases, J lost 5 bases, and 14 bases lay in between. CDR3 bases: TGCAGCGGGGTCGGGGGCCAGACCGGGGAGCTGTTTTTT. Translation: CSGVGGQTGELFF.

The CDR3 loop reads CASSEEDGDMEPQHF. As DNA, the CDR3 is TGTGCCAGCAGTGAAGAGGACGGGGATATGGAGCCCCAGCATTTT. The J gene is TRBJ1-5, the V gene TRBV6-1; D call uncertain. This CDR3 is built from 15 residues. Between the trimmed V and J ends, which lost 1 base and 8 bases, there was a span of 15 bases. CDR1 is MNHNS and CDR2 is SASEGT in the germline V gene.

DNA of the CDR3: TGTGCCAGCAGAGATGGGGAGACCCAGTACTTC. This gives the protein CASRDGETQYF. This chain joins TRBV7-9 and TRBJ2-5, with no clear D. Per the germline V gene, CDR1 is SEHNR and CDR2 is FQNEAQ (reference sequence). V gave up 6 bases and J gave up 5 bases, with 7 bases separating them. The CDR3 runs to 11 residues.

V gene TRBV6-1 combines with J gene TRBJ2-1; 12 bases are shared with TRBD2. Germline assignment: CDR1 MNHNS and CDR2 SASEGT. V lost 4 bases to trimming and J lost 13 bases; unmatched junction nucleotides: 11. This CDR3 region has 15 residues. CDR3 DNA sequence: TGTGCCAGCAGTGCGACATCTAGCGGGAGGGCTGATCAGTTCTTC. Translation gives CASSATSSGRADQFF.

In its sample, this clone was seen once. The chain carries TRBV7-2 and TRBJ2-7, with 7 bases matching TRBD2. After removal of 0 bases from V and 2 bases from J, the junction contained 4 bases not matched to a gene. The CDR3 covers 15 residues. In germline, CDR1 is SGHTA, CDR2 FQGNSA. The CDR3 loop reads CASSLAASGAYEQYF. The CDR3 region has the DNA TGTGCCAGCAGCTTAGCCGCTAGCGGTGCCTACGAGCAGTACTTC.